The following is a TCR beta chain sequence with its context. Its antigen is still unknown. The sample is drawn from a study of shared clonotypes between healthy human individuals. Each of the donors was a healthy adult who was HIV-negative and had not had a recent acute infection or vaccination. Some clones are missing from TCRdb's copy, which holds only in-frame ones; the method was immunoSEQ multiplex PCR. Counted here are some 2,000,000 clones, roughly 94% occurring once; the ten biggest clones make up under 0.15%. General study points: Represented diversity, genetic and exposure-history alike, was limited by few donors. An effect of sequencing depth on clonotype sharing among donors was expected.

There are 14 residues in the CDR3. The V gene's germline CDR1 is MNHNS and CDR2 SASEGT. Trimming took 3 bases from V and 0 from J, leaving 7 bases between them. The chain carries TRBV6-1 and TRBJ2-3; D uncertain. This receptor was taken from a young man in good health. The sequencing input was naive CD4+ T cells sorted from blood. Sample subset: CD45RA+ positively selected. This CDR3 reads CASSEGYSTDTQYF. In DNA form, the CDR3 reads TGTGCCAGCAGTGAGGGATATAGCACAGATACGCAGTATTTT.